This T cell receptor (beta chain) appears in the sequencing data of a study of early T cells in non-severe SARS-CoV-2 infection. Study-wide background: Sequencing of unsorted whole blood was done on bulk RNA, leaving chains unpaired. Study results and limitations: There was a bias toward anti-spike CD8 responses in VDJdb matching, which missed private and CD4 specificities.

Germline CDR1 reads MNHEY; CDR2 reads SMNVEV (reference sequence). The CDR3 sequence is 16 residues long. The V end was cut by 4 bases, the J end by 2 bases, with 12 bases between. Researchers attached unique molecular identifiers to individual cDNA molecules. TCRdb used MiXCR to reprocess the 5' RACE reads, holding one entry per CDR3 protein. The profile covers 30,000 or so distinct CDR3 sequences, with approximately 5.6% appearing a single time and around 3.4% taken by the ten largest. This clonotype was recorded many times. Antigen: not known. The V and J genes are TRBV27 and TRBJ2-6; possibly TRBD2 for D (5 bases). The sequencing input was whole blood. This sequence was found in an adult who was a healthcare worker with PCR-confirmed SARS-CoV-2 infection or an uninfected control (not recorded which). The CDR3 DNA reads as TGTGCCAGCAGTTCAGAGGGATATCCTGGGGCCAACGTCCTGACTTTC. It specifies CASSSEGYPGANVLTF.